Below are 9 T cell receptor gamma chains sequenced from a single sample in a study of intestinal T cells in coeliac disease. Each case's genomic DNA was extracted from ten approximately 5.1-µm formalin-fixed paraffin-embedded scrolls. The TRG library came from 150 to 250 ng of biopsy DNA amplified with LymphoTrack primers. TCRdb re-analyzed the multiplex PCR reads via CATT. The table has several hundred gamma-chain clones, approximately 57% seen once. The specimen was a duodenal biopsy. All receptors come from a human donor with celiac disease.

Judged by abundance, this clone is large. V usage is TRGV10 and J usage is TRGJ1 or TRGJ2. TRGV10 is flagged as an ORF with uncertain function. V shed 8 bases, J shed 2 bases, and the junction held 1 base outside the gene matches. The CDR3 totals 11 residues. CDR3 in amino acids: CAAWDYYKKLF. The CDR3 bases are TGTGCTGCGTGGGATTATTATAAGAAACTCTTT.

This clone ranks as large. One end of the junction fails to match germline, which may point to a read error. The V gene is TRGV10, the J gene TRGJ1 or TRGJ2. TRGV10 is known as an ORF, though its function is uncertain. The CDR3 has 10 amino acids. In DNA, the CDR3 is TGTGCTGCGTGGGATTATCAGAAACTCTTT. Encoded protein: CAAWDYQKLF.

This clone ranks as large (0.1 to 1%). V usage is TRGV10 and J usage is TRGJP1. Being an ORF, TRGV10 has a function that is uncertain. CDR3 length: 12 residues. V lost 10 bases and J lost 4; bases outside the gene matches: 4. This chain's CDR3 is CAALDTGWFKIF. The CDR3 DNA reads as TGTGCTGCGTTAGACACTGGTTGGTTCAAGATATTT.

By share of the sample, this clone is large. This chain connects TRGV2 to TRGJP2. J was trimmed by 3 bases and V by 5 bases; bases with no gene match: 6. This CDR3 is built from 14 residues. Germline CDR1 reads EGSNGY; CDR2 reads YDSYNSKV. CDR3 region: CATWGPGSDWIKTF. In DNA, the CDR3 is TGTGCCACCTGGGGACCGGGTAGTGATTGGATCAAGACGTTT.

Details on this clone: Other nucleotide sequences from this sample produce the same CDR3. This chain links TRGV8 with TRGJP2. V gave up 2 bases and J gave up 8 bases; unmatched junction bases: 8. The length of the CDR3 is 14 residues. Germline CDR1 and CDR2: VENAVY and YDSYNSRV. The CDR3 loop is CATWDIGVDWIKTF. The CDR3 DNA sequence: TGTGCCACCTGGGATATAGGAGTGGATTGGATCAAGACGTTT.

This clone was counted only a few times. A much more abundant neighbour one base away suggests this may be a read error. This sample includes further DNA sequences coding for the same CDR3. The chain carries TRGV10 and TRGJP1. TRGV10 qualifies as an ORF whose function is uncertain. CDR3 length equals 10 residues. For the CDR3, the DNA is TGCGCTGCGTGCCGTTGGTTCAAGATATTT. It yields the protein CAACRWFKIF.

The gene calls are TRGV9 and TRGJ1 or TRGJ2. J gave up 10 bases and V 5 bases, and 2 bases lay outside the gene matches. CDR3 length: 9 residues. CDR1 and CDR2 from the germline V gene are GITISATS and ISYDGTV (reference sequence). CDR3 in amino acids: CALWGKKLF. The CDR3 bases are TGTGCCTTGTGGGGAAAGAAACTCTTT.

As concerns this clone: A much more abundant neighbour one base away suggests this may be a read error. Other DNA sequences in the same sample also yield this CDR3. The chain employs TRGV2 and TRGJP1. Germline CDR1 is EGSNGY and CDR2 is YDSYNSKV. CDR3 length equals 9 residues. The CDR3 reads CTGGWFKIF. In nucleotides, the CDR3 is TGCACTGGAGGTTGGTTCAAGATATTT.

By share of the sample, this clone is large. J is TRGJP1 and V is TRGV9. CDR1 and CDR2 (germline): GITISATS, ISYDGTV (reference sequence). The V segment lost 2 bases and the J segment 0 bases; nucleotides outside the gene matches: 3. The CDR3 runs to 15 residues. The CDR3 DNA reads as TGTGCCTTGTGGGAGGCCTATACCACTGGTTGGTTCAAGATATTT. This gives the protein CALWEAYTTGWFKIF.